This passage covers 30 T cell receptor beta chains from one sample sequenced in a study of T-cell reconstitution after alpha-beta-depleted transplantation in children. Unique molecular identifiers were incorporated during preparation of the TCRbeta library. TCRdb redid the calling of the PCR reads with MiXCR, one entry per CDR3 protein. The sample gives 420,000 or so distinct CDR3 sequences, 9.5% to 13% of which show up once; 4.5% to 6.5% is in the top ten. Source: PBMCs from the stem cell graft donor, taken from the stem cell graft. These receptors all stem from a human donor who donated a stem cell graft to a child with acute myeloid leukemia.

This clonotype came up many times. The genes are TRBV29-1 and TRBJ2-7, with 7 bases identical to TRBD1. This CDR3 contains 15 residues. Germline V gene sequence: CDR1 SQVTM, CDR2 ANQGSEA. CDR3 sequence reads: CRGAPGQKKYGEQYV. CDR3 in DNA: TGCAGGGGGGCACCGGGACAGAAAAAGTATGGCGAGCAGTACGTC.

The rearrangement links TRBV6-5 to TRBJ2-5; 7 positions agree with TRBD1. CDR3 size: 16 residues. After removal of 4 bases from V and 4 bases from J, the junction contained 12 bases not matched to a gene. CDR1 and CDR2 from the germline V gene are MNHEY and SVGAGI. The CDR3 DNA reads as TGTGCCAGCAGTTTAGGGGGCCAGGGTTCGGGAGAGACCCAGTACTTC. This translates into CASSLGGQGSGETQYF.

The chain has TRBV20-1 and TRBJ2-5; the D gene is possibly TRBD2 (6 bases). CDR1 is DFQATT, CDR2 SNEGSKA, per germline (reference sequence). Trimming removed 3 bases at V and 4 bases at J, with 15 bases between. The CDR3 spans 14 residues. The CDR3 spells CSARDRDGRETQYF. The CDR3 nucleotides read TGCAGTGCTAGGGACCGGGACGGGAGAGAGACCCAGTACTTC.

This clonotype appeared a few times. The CDR3 nucleotides are TGTGCCAGCAGAGTGGGTACGAGCAATCAGCCCCAGCATTTT. Protein: CASRVGTSNQPQHF. J is TRBJ1-5 and V is TRBV6-1; no reliable D call. Germline assignment: CDR1 MNHNS and CDR2 SASEGT. The V end was cut by 6 bases, the J end by 1 base, with 10 bases between. CDR3 length: 14 residues.

The chain combines TRBV7-2 with TRBJ2-7, with D tentatively TRBD2 (5 bases). Germline CDR1 and CDR2: SGHTA and FQGNSA. The CDR3 totals 13 residues. The V end was cut by 5 bases, the J end by 4 bases, with 12 bases between. The CDR3 DNA follows: TGTGCCAGCAGCAATAATAGCGTATACGAGCAGTACTTC. This codes for CASSNNSVYEQYF.

The table lists this clonotype with a few counts. The chain is built from TRBV7-6 and TRBJ2-2; TRBD2 matches 10 bases. CDR1 and CDR2 (germline): SGHVS, FNYEAQ. The CDR3 is made up of 17 amino acids. V was pared by 3 bases and J by 4 bases, with 8 bases of the junction left unmatched. CDR3 nucleotides: TGTGCCAGCAGCTTCCAGCGGGGGGGTTCGATCACCGGGGAGCTGTTTTTT. Its translation is CASSFQRGGSITGELFF. The whole variable domain, filled in from reference TRBV7-6 and TRBJ2-2, reads GAGVSQSPRYKVTKRGQDVALRCDPISGHVSLYWYRQALGQGPEFLTYFNYEAQQDKSGLPNDRFSAERPEGSISTLTIQRTEQRDSAMYRCASSFQRGGSITGELFFGEGSRLTVL.

This clonotype was picked up many times. The gene calls are TRBV10-3 and TRBJ2-2; 8 bases align to TRBD1. The V gene end was trimmed by 6 bases and the J gene end by 5 bases; junction bases not matched to a gene: 5. The CDR3 covers 14 residues. Germline CDR1 is ENHRY and CDR2 is SYGVKD. This chain's CDR3 is CAIRGQGKTGELFF. The CDR3, as DNA: TGTGCCATCAGAGGACAGGGAAAGACCGGGGAGCTGTTTTTT.

There are many counts of this clonotype. This chain joins TRBV12-3 or TRBV12-4 and TRBJ2-2; D call uncertain. This CDR3 spans 15 amino acids. V gave up 7 bases and J gave up 0 bases, with 12 bases separating them. The CDR3: CASTLGSANTGELFF. CDR3 in DNA: TGTGCCAGCACCTTGGGGTCAGCGAACACCGGGGAGCTGTTTTTT.

This clonotype came up a few times. The genes are TRBV21-1 and TRBJ2-7; the table's D call TRBD2 went unverified against the DNA. TRBV21-1 is a pseudogene segment. This CDR3 has 17 residues. The CDR3 spells CASSTSSGAPNGYEQYV. CDR3 DNA: TGTGCCAGCAGCACTTCTAGCGGGGCCCCAAATGGCTACGAGCAGTACGTC.

This clonotype was found a few times. The chain joins TRBV24-1 to TRBJ2-2; the D gene is possibly TRBD1 (6 bases). The V end was cut by 7 bases, the J end by 7 bases, with 18 bases between. CDR3 length: 15 amino acids. The germline CDR1 and CDR2 sequences are KGHDR and SFDVKD. CDR3 sequence (DNA): TGTGCCACCAGCGGATCGACAGGAGAGGGCGGGGAGCTGTTTTTT. It specifies CATSGSTGEGGELFF.

In its sample, this clonotype was seen a few times. V gene TRBV5-1 combines with J gene TRBJ2-7, with 11 nucleotides matching TRBD1. The germline V gene has CDR1 SGHRS and CDR2 YFSETQ. This CDR3 spans 14 amino acids. The V segment lost 4 bases and the J segment 7 bases; nucleotides outside the gene matches: 7. The CDR3 region is CASSPDRGPQEQYF. CDR3 DNA sequence: TGCGCCAGCAGCCCGGACAGGGGGCCGCAGGAGCAGTACTTC.

Only a few counts were recorded for this clonotype. This chain uses TRBV6-1 with TRBJ2-1, with a weak D call TRBD1 (6 bases). The length of the CDR3 is 17 residues. Trimming removed 8 bases from V and 7 bases from J, with 27 bases in between. CDR1 is MNHNS and CDR2 is SASEGT in the germline V gene. Here the CDR3 DNA reads TGTGCCAGCGGCCCCTCACTCCCCGGGACAATGAGTAATGAGCAGTTCTTC. Its protein product is CASGPSLPGTMSNEQFF.

This chain uses TRBV27 with TRBJ1-5, with 9 nucleotides matching TRBD1. This CDR3 comprises 17 residues. The V segment lost 6 bases and the J segment 0 bases; nucleotides outside the gene matches: 9. Germline CDR1 reads MNHEY; CDR2 reads SMNVEV (reference sequence). The DNA of the CDR3 is TGTGCCAGCAGCCAAACAGGGGGCCCCGGTAGCAATCAGCCCCAGCATTTT. Its translation: CASSQTGGPGSNQPQHF.

The CDR3 bases are TGTGCCACCAATACAGGCAGTCAGCAGTTCTTC. Protein product: CATNTGSQQFF. V is TRBV15 and J is TRBJ2-1; TRBD1 is a possible D gene (5 bases). This CDR3 is 11 amino acids long. With 7 bases removed from V and 11 bases from J, the gap between germline ends came to 12 bases. Germline V gene data show CDR1 as LNHNV and CDR2 as YYDKDF (reference sequence). The entire variable domain, with the rest obtained from reference TRBV15 and TRBJ2-1, is as follows: DAMVIQNPRYQVTQFGKPVTLSCSQTLNHNVMYWYQQKSSQAPKLLFHYYDKDFNNEADTPDNFQSRRPNTSFCFLDIRSPGLGDTAMYLCATNTGSQQFFGPGTRLTVL.

Only one count was recorded for this clonotype. The genes are TRBV18 and TRBJ2-7, with 12 bases lining up with TRBD2. This CDR3 has 16 amino acids. Germline V gene lookup returns CDR1 KGHSH and CDR2 LQKENI. Trimming took 2 bases from V and 7 from J; bases not matched to a gene: 9. The CDR3 reads CASSPTLAGGPWEQYF. The CDR3 bases are TGTGCCAGCTCACCAACCCTAGCGGGAGGGCCGTGGGAGCAGTACTTC.

This clonotype was recorded a few times. V is TRBV7-2 and J is TRBJ2-4, with TRBD2 identical over 10 bases. Germline loops: CDR1 SGHTA, CDR2 FQGNSA. Trimming took 2 bases from V and 0 from J; bases not matched to a gene: 7. The CDR3 contains 18 residues. The CDR3: CASSLPLAGDRAKNIQYF. The CDR3 DNA reads TGTGCCAGCAGCTTACCCCTAGCGGGAGATAGAGCCAAAAACATTCAGTACTTC. Full variable domain (rest looked up from reference TRBV7-2 and TRBJ2-4): GAGVSQSPSNKVTEKGKDVELRCDPISGHTALYWYRQSLGQGLEFLIYFQGNSAPDKSGLPSDRFSAERTGGSVSTLTIQRTQQEDSAVYLCASSLPLAGDRAKNIQYFGAGTRLSVL.

The chain has TRBV12-3 or TRBV12-4 and TRBJ1-4; D unresolved. This CDR3 comprises 13 residues. Trimming stripped 3 bases from V and 8 bases from J, with 10 bases between. CDR3: CASSLWEEEKLFF. The CDR3 coding sequence is TGTGCCAGCAGTTTGTGGGAGGAGGAAAAACTGTTTTTT.

This clonotype was seen at least ten times. V and J are TRBV13 and TRBJ2-7; maybe TRBD2 (6 bases). Per the germline V gene, CDR1 is PRHDT and CDR2 is FYEKMQ (reference sequence). V gave up 8 bases and J gave up 1 base, with 9 bases separating them. The CDR3 is made up of 12 amino acids. Here the CDR3 DNA reads TGTGCCAGCGGTCTAGCGTCCTACGAGCAGTACTTC. It yields the protein CASGLASYEQYF.

This clonotype was seen a handful of times. The V and J genes are TRBV25-1 and TRBJ2-7; D is perhaps TRBD2 (5 bases). The CDR3 contains 18 residues. The germline V gene encodes CDR1 MGHDK and CDR2 SYGVNS. V was shortened by 5 bases and J by 0 bases, with 23 bases between the two germline ends. The DNA for the CDR3 is TGTGCCAGCAGTCTTACCCGGGTCCACCCAGGAGGCTCCTACGAGCAGTACTTC. The encoded protein is CASSLTRVHPGGSYEQYF.

The chain combines TRBV20-1 with TRBJ2-1; 7 nucleotides line up with TRBD2. V shed 5 bases and J 4 bases; nucleotides not matched to a gene: 11. The CDR3 is 15 residues long. Germline values: CDR1 DFQATT, CDR2 SNEGSKA (reference sequence). DNA for the CDR3: TGCAGTGCTCCAATGGCCCGGGGGGTTTACAATGAGCAGTTCTTC. As protein: CSAPMARGVYNEQFF.

This clonotype has a count of ten or more. The chain uses TRBV10-2 and TRBJ1-1, with a tentative D call TRBD1 (6 bases). This CDR3 spans 14 amino acids. The V gene lost 8 bases and the J gene lost 0 bases, with 13 bases spanning the gap. CDR1 WSHSY and CDR2 SAAADI come from the germline V gene. CDR3 residues: CASQRQAVNTEAFF. The CDR3 nucleotides read TGCGCCAGCCAAAGACAGGCCGTGAACACTGAAGCTTTCTTT.

The rearrangement joins TRBV12-3 or TRBV12-4 to TRBJ1-1, with 9 bases that match TRBD1. The CDR3 extends over 17 amino acids. V shed 6 bases and J 2 bases; nucleotides not matched to a gene: 13. CDR3 amino acids: CASRVGGQGGGNTEAFF. The CDR3 region has the DNA TGTGCCAGCAGGGTTGGGGGACAGGGAGGGGGAAACACTGAAGCTTTCTTT.

The chain is built from TRBV29-1 and TRBJ2-5; D is uncertain. V was cut by 4 bases and J by 5 bases, with 8 bases left in between. CDR3 length: 11 amino acids. From germline, CDR1 is SQVTM and CDR2 ANQGSEA. The CDR3 sequence: CSVGWAETQYF. In DNA, the CDR3 is TGCAGCGTTGGTTGGGCGGAGACCCAGTACTTC.

This clonotype was seen only a few times. This chain uses TRBV7-2 with TRBJ1-2, with D possibly being TRBD1 (6 bases). V was clipped by 1 base and J by 4 bases, with 13 bases between them. Germline V gene lookup returns CDR1 SGHTA and CDR2 FQGNSA. The CDR3 covers 15 residues. This CDR3 is CASSLEHTGIYGYTF. In DNA form, the CDR3 reads TGTGCCAGCAGCTTAGAACACACAGGGATCTATGGCTACACCTTC.

This clonotype was counted only a few times. V usage is TRBV6-2 or TRBV6-3 and J usage is TRBJ2-1; 10 bases are a match to TRBD1. The CDR3 covers 13 residues. J lost 4 bases, V lost 8 bases, and 2 bases had no gene match. Germline V gene data show CDR1 as MNHEY and CDR2 as SVGEGT. The CDR3 region is CASRDRGYNEQFF. In nucleotides, the CDR3 is TGTGCCAGCCGGGACAGGGGTTACAATGAGCAGTTCTTC.

The rearrangement uses TRBV5-1 and TRBJ2-5; D is unresolved. CDR3 size: 13 residues. The germline V gene has CDR1 SGHRS and CDR2 YFSETQ. Trimming shortened V by 1 base and J by 5 bases, and 9 bases separated the two germline ends. CDR3 region: CASSLRSRETQYF. The CDR3 nucleotides read TGCGCCAGCAGCTTGAGGTCCCGGGAGACCCAGTACTTC.

This clonotype was observed a few times. The chain is built from TRBV9 and TRBJ2-7; 10 bases align to TRBD2. The germline V gene has CDR1 SGDLS and CDR2 YYNGEE. V was pared by 3 bases and J by 5 bases, with 5 bases of the junction left unmatched. This CDR3 is 14 amino acids long. CDR3 loop: CASSASGRVDEQYF. CDR3 sequence (DNA): TGTGCCAGCAGCGCGAGCGGGAGGGTAGACGAGCAGTACTTC.

The J gene is TRBJ1-2, the V gene TRBV20-1, with 8 bases matching TRBD1. Trimming took 6 bases from V and 8 from J; bases not matched to a gene: 8. CDR1 and CDR2 (germline): DFQATT, SNEGSKA (reference sequence). The CDR3 length is 12 residues. The CDR3 here is CSATDRATGYTF. CDR3 nucleotides: TGCAGTGCAACGGACAGGGCTACGGGCTACACCTTC.

The chain has TRBV5-1 and TRBJ2-5; D remains ambiguous. Trimming took 4 bases from V and 2 from J, leaving 12 bases between them. Germline V lookup: CDR1 SGHRS, CDR2 YFSETQ. The CDR3 loop spans 14 amino acids. CDR3 DNA sequence: TGCGCCAGCAGCCTCCCCACGTCGCAAGAGACCCAGTACTTC. Protein: CASSLPTSQETQYF.

This clonotype was observed at least ten times. The V and J genes are TRBV5-1 and TRBJ2-1; no clear D. This CDR3 region has 14 residues. The V gene's germline CDR1 is SGHRS and CDR2 YFSETQ. V lost 5 bases and J lost 0, with 9 bases in between. The CDR3 here is CASRGQDSYNEQFF. CDR3 bases: TGCGCCAGCAGGGGCCAGGACTCCTACAATGAGCAGTTCTTC. The entire variable domain, with the rest obtained from reference TRBV5-1 and TRBJ2-1, is as follows: KAGVTQTPRYLIKTRGQQVTLSCSPISGHRSVSWYQQTPGQGLQFLFEYFSETQRNKGNFPGRFSGRQFSNSRSEMNVSTLELGDSALYLCASRGQDSYNEQFFGPGTRLTVL.